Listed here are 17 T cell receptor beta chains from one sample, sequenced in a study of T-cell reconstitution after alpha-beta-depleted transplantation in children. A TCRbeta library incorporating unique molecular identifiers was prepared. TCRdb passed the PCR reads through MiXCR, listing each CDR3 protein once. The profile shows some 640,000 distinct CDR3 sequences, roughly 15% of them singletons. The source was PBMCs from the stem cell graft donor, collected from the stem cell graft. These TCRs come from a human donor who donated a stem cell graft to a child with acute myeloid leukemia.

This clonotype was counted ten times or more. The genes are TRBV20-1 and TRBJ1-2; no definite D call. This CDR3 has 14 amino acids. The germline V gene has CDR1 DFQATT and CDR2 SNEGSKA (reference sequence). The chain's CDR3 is CSELTPGSSYGYTF. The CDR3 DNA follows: TGCAGCGAACTAACGCCCGGGAGTTCCTATGGCTACACCTTC.

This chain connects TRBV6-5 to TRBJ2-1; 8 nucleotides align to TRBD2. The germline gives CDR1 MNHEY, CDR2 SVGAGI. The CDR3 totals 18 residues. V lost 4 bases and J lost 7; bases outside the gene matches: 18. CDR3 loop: CASSLSGGFRRGYNEQFF. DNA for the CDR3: TGTGCCAGCAGTTTAAGCGGGGGCTTCAGGAGGGGTTATAATGAGCAGTTCTTC.

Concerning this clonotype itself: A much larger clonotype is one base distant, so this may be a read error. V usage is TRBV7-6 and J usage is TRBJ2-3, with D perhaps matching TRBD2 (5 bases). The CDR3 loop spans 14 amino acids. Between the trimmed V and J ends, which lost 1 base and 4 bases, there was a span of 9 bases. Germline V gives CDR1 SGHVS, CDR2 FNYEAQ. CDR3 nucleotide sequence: TGTGCCAGCAGCTTAGAGCGGTGGGCAGATACGCAGTATTTT. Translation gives CASSLERWADTQYF.

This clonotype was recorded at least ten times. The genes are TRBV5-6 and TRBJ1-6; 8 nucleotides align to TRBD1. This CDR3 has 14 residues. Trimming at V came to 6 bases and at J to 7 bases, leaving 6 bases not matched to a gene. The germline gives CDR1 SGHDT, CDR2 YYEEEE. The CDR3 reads CASNSGTGNSPLHF. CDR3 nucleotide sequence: TGTGCCAGCAACTCTGGGACAGGCAATTCACCCCTCCACTTT.

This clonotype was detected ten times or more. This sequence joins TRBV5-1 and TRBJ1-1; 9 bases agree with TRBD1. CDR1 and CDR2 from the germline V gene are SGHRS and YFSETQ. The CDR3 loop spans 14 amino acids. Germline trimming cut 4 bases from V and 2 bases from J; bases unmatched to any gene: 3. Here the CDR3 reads CASSGGQGNTEAFF. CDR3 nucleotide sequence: TGCGCCAGCAGCGGGGGACAGGGAAACACTGAAGCTTTCTTT.

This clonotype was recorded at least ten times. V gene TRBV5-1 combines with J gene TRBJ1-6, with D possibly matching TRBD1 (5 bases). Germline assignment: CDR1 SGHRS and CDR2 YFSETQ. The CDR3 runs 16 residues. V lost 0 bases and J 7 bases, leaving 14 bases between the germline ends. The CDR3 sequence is CASSLDRGSGNSPLHF. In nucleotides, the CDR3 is TGCGCCAGCAGCTTGGATCGGGGCTCCGGGAATTCACCCCTCCACTTT.

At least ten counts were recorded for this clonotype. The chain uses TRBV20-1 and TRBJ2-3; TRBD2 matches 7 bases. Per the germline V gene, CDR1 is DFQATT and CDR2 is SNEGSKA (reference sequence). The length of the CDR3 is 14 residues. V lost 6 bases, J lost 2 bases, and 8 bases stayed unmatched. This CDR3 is CSANRGDHTDTQYF. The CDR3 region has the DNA TGCAGTGCAAATCGGGGGGACCACACAGATACGCAGTATTTT.

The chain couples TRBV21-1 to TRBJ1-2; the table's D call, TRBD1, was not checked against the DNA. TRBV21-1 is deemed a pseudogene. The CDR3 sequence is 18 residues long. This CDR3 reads CASSKEGDSGISNYGYTF. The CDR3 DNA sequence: TGTGCCAGCAGCAAAGAAGGGGATTCGGGCATTTCTAACTATGGCTACACCTTC.

CDR3 nucleotide sequence: TGCAGTGCTAGAGACCGCGGTGACAGGGGGCTCCGGGGCACCGGGGAGCTGTTTTTT. Its translation is CSARDRGDRGLRGTGELFF. This sequence joins TRBV20-1 and TRBJ2-2, with TRBD1 matching 10 bases. Unmatched junction bases numbered 14, after V lost 0 bases and J lost 4 bases. Germline loops: CDR1 DFQATT, CDR2 SNEGSKA (reference sequence). This CDR3 is built from 19 residues.

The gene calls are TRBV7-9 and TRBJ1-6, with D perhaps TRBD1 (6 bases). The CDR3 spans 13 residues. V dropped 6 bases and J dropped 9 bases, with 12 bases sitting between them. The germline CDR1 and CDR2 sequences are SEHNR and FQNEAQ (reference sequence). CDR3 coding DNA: TGTGCCAGCAGTTACGACAGGAGTTCACCCCTCCACTTT. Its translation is CASSYDRSSPLHF.

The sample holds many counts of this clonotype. The CDR3 spells CANAGVADNEQFF. The CDR3 DNA sequence: TGTGCCAATGCGGGGGTGGCGGACAATGAGCAGTTCTTC. V is TRBV7-9 and J is TRBJ2-1, with 7 bases lining up with TRBD2. Germline CDR1 is SEHNR and CDR2 is FQNEAQ (reference sequence). Germline trimming cut 10 bases from V and 5 bases from J; bases unmatched to any gene: 8. The length of the CDR3 is 13 residues.

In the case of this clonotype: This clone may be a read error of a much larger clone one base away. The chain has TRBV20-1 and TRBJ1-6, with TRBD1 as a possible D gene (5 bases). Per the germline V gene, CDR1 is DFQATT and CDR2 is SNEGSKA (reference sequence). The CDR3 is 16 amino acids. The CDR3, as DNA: TGCAGTGCTAGGGATAGGGGTGTGGGTATATTGAGACCCCTCTACTTT. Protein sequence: CSARDRGVGILRPLYF.

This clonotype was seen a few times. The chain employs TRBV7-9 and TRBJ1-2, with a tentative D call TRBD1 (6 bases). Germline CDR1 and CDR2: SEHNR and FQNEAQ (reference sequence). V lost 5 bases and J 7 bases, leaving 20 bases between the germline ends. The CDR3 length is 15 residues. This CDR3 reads CASSTGQPDSSGYTF. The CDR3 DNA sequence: TGTGCCAGCAGCACCGGACAGCCCGACTCCTCTGGCTACACCTTC.

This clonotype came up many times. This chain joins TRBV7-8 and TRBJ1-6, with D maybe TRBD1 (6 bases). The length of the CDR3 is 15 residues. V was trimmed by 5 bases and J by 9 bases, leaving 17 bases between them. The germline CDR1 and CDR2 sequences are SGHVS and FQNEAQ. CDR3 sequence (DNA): TGTGCCAGCAGCCCCACAGGGAGGGGCGGTTCACCCCTCCACTTT. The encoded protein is CASSPTGRGGSPLHF.

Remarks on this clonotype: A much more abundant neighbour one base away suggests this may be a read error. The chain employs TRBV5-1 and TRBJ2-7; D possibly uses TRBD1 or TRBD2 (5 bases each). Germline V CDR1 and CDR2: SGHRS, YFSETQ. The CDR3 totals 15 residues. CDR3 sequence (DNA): TGCACCAGCACGAGGGGAGAGGGGAGAACCTACGAGCAGTACTTC. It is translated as CTSTRGEGRTYEQYF.

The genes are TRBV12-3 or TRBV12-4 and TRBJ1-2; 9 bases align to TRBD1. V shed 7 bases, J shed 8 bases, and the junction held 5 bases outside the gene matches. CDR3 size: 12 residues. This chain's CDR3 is CASTRDREGYTF. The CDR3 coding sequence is TGTGCCAGCACCCGGGACAGGGAGGGCTACACCTTC.

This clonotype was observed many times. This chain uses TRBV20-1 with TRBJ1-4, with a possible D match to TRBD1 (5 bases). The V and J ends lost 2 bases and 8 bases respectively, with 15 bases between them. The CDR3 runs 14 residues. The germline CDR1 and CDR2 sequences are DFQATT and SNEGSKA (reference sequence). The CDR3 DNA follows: TGCAGTGCTAGACTTAGGTCAGGGCGAGAAAAACTGTTTTTT. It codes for CSARLRSGREKLFF.